This T cell receptor beta chain was sequenced in a study of blood T cells in healthy people across ages. A second PCR of roughly 7 to 11 cycles used a sample-barcoded 5' primer and a J-beta primer mix. Each cDNA was tagged by a template-switch adaptor containing 12 random nucleotides. TCRdb analysed the 5' RACE reads with MiXCR anew, one entry per CDR3 protein. The sample lists more than 650,000 distinct CDR3 sequences, roughly 26% seen once, with 3% in the top ten. A few counts support this clonotype. Its antigen remains unknown. The ends were cut back, 6 bases at V and 1 base at J, with 8 bases in the middle. The CDR3 is 13 residues long. Germline assignment: CDR1 LGHDT and CDR2 YNNKEL (reference sequence). Study outcomes and limitations: It was not known whether donors were CMV positive (a possible confounder of expanded clonotype changes).

These data also formed part of another study, on T cells of mothers and their children. This second study says: Each donor was one of three healthy Caucasian mothers or one of their six children. Barcodes for each sample and 2-4 random nucleotides were added by the M1S primer used in the second PCR.

This receptor was taken from a boy aged 5 to 17 in good health. Sequenced sample: blood. The gene calls are TRBV3-1 and TRBJ2-3, with unresolved D. The CDR3 region is CASRPEGTDTQYF. The CDR3 bases are TGTGCCAGCAGACCCGAGGGCACAGATACGCAGTATTTT.